This TCR beta chain was obtained from a study of blood T cell repertoires in COVID-19. Study information: COVID-19 samples, acute and convalescent, were from the United States, Italy and Spain. T cells, B-cell-depleted T cells, or PBMCs supplied cDNA or gDNA.

As originally analysed: For nucleated cells, counts were estimated from reference gene primer amplification. Generated by immunoSEQ multiplex PCR, the TCRdb table keeps only in-frame clones and is missing some. Clone size and the V and J calls come from that table; the DNA yielded D and trimming. The table lists about 140,000 clones, 85% to 90% of them singletons. V shed 4 bases and J shed 3 bases, with 14 bases lying between them. Germline V gene sequence: CDR1 SGHTS, CDR2 YDEGEE. The CDR3 loop spans 15 amino acids. The clonotype comes from a woman aged 80 or older with acute or convalescent COVID-19. Sequencing was carried out using peripheral blood. The chain employs TRBV5-8 and TRBJ1-3; D gene uncertain. The DNA for the CDR3 is TGTGCCAGCAGCCGCGGCAGCGGTGGTGGAAACACCATATATTTT. Protein sequence: CASSRGSGGGNTIYF.